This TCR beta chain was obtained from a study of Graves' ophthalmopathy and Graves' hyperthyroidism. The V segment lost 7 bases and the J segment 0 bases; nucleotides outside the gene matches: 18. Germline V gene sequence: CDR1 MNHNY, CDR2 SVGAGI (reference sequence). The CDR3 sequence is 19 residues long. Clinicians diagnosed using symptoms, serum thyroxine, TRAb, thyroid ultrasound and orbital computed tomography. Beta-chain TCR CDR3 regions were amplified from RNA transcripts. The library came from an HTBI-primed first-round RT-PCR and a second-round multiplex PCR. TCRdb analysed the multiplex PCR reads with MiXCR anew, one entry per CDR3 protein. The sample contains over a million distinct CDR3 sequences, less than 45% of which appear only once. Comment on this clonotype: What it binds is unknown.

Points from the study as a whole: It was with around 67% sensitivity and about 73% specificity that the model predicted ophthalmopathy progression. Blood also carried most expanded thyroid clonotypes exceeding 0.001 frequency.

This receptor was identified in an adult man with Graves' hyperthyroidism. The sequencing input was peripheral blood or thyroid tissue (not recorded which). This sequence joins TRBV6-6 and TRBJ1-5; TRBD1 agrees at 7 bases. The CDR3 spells CASTLTGGQNAYSNQPQHF. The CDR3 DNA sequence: TGTGCCAGCACCCTAACCGGGGGACAGAATGCTTATAGCAATCAGCCCCAGCATTTT.